This entry lists 16 T cell receptor beta chains sequenced from one sample in a study of T cells in Graves' hyperthyroidism and ophthalmopathy. Template material for amplifying TCR beta CDR3 regions consisted of RNA transcripts. The HTBI primer set was used in a first-round RT-PCR of the TCR CDR3. TCRdb called the multiplex PCR reads again in MiXCR, with one record for every CDR3 protein. The repertoire holds a few hundred thousand distinct CDR3 sequences, with 15% to 19% as singletons. Sequenced sample: blood. These TCRs come from a woman aged 25 to 39 with Graves' hyperthyroidism.

The chain links TRBV10-3 to TRBJ2-1, with TRBD2 matching 8 bases. Near its end, the DNA agrees better with TRBJ2-7, so the J call may be wrong. CDR3 size: 16 residues. CDR1 ENHRY and CDR2 SYGVKD come from the germline V gene. DNA for the CDR3: TGTGCCATCAGACCCTCAAGCGGGAGCTCCTACAATGAGCAGTACTTC. Its protein is CAIRPSSGSSYNEQYF.

This clonotype was detected a few times. The chain is built from TRBV10-3 and TRBJ1-1; D is unresolved. Trimming took off 6 bases at V and 11 bases at J, with 16 bases between the two ends. Germline values: CDR1 ENHRY, CDR2 SYGVKD. The CDR3 sequence is 12 residues long. DNA for the CDR3: TGTGCCATCAGAGAGCCGACAATCGGGGCTTTCTTT. It translates to CAIREPTIGAFF.

This clonotype was counted ten times or more. The rearrangement joins TRBV20-1 to TRBJ2-7; 9 bases map to TRBD2. The CDR3 has 16 residues. V lost 0 bases and J lost 2; bases outside the gene matches: 8. The germline V gene has CDR1 DFQATT and CDR2 SNEGSKA (reference sequence). CDR3 in amino acids: CSARDLAIAGAYEQYF. The CDR3 DNA is TGCAGTGCTAGAGATCTGGCGATAGCGGGGGCCTACGAGCAGTACTTC.

In this sample, this clonotype turned up many times. The chain employs TRBV3-1 and TRBJ2-7; D gene unclear. CDR1 LGHDT and CDR2 YNNKEL come from the germline V gene (reference sequence). Trimming cost V 1 base and J 4 bases, with 5 bases left between them. This CDR3 has 12 residues. The CDR3 is CASSQVGYEQYF. The CDR3 DNA is TGTGCCAGCAGCCAAGTCGGGTACGAGCAGTACTTC.

The genes are TRBV24-1 and TRBJ2-5; unclear D gene. V was cut by 4 bases and J by 1 base, with 12 bases left in between. CDR1 KGHDR and CDR2 SFDVKD come from the germline V gene. There are 15 residues in the CDR3. The CDR3 sequence: CATSDTDELQETQYF. DNA for the CDR3: TGTGCCACCAGTGACACGGACGAACTCCAAGAGACCCAGTACTTC.

This clonotype came up many times. This chain joins TRBV5-1 and TRBJ2-4; TRBD1 might be the D (6 bases). Trimming took 5 bases from V and 10 from J, leaving 13 bases between them. Germline CDR1 SGHRS, CDR2 YFSETQ. The CDR3 is 12 amino acids. This CDR3 reads CASRTDQGIQYF. The CDR3 DNA reads TGCGCCAGCAGAACCGACCAGGGGATTCAGTACTTC.

This clonotype was seen repeatedly, ten times or more. The genes are TRBV12-3 or TRBV12-4 and TRBJ2-1; 7 positions agree with TRBD2. V was pared by 8 bases and J by 6 bases, with 13 bases of the junction left unmatched. This CDR3 has 15 residues. CDR3 protein: CASLKSGGSRNEQFF. For the CDR3, the DNA is TGTGCCAGCCTGAAATCGGGCGGGAGTCGCAATGAGCAGTTCTTC.

This clonotype was seen ten or more times. This chain joins TRBV28 and TRBJ2-4; TRBD1 might be the D (6 bases). V lost 4 bases and J 6 bases, leaving 13 bases between the germline ends. Per the germline V gene, CDR1 is MDHEN and CDR2 is SYDVKM. The CDR3 runs to 14 residues. The CDR3 protein is CASSSTEQGNIQYF. CDR3 sequence (DNA): TGTGCCAGCAGTTCGACCGAACAGGGAAACATTCAGTACTTC.

This clonotype was seen many times. The J gene is TRBJ2-1, the V gene TRBV12-3 or TRBV12-4, with D tentatively TRBD1 (6 bases). This CDR3 is 16 amino acids long. V was cut by 5 bases and J by 3 bases, with 17 bases left in between. The CDR3 sequence is CASSLSGTNLYNEQFF. The CDR3 DNA follows: TGTGCCAGCAGTCTCTCCGGGACAAATCTCTACAATGAGCAGTTCTTC.

The V call is TRBV28, the J call TRBJ1-1; D uncertain. Germline-derived CDR1 and CDR2 are MDHEN and SYDVKM. The ends were cut back, 6 bases at V and 4 bases at J, with 9 bases in the middle. This CDR3 is built from 12 residues. The chain's CDR3 is CASRYSITEAFF. The CDR3, as DNA: TGTGCCAGCAGGTACAGTATCACTGAAGCTTTCTTT.

This clonotype has at least ten counts. V is TRBV29-1 and J is TRBJ1-1; D is undetermined. Germline V gene data show CDR1 as SQVTM and CDR2 as ANQGSEA. Between the trimmed V and J ends, which lost 7 bases and 1 base, there was a span of 13 bases. The CDR3 runs 13 residues. The CDR3 reads CSGWRPGNTEAFF. The CDR3 DNA sequence: TGCAGCGGGTGGCGGCCGGGGAACACTGAAGCTTTCTTT.

This clonotype was detected ten times or more. The V call is TRBV20-1, the J call TRBJ2-3; D may correspond to TRBD1 or TRBD2 (6 bases each). This CDR3 region has 15 residues. Between the trimmed V and J ends, which lost 3 bases and 2 bases, there was a span of 15 bases. CDR1 is DFQATT and CDR2 is SNEGSKA in the germline V gene (reference sequence). The CDR3: CSASRGGLLTDTQYF. The CDR3, as DNA: TGCAGTGCTAGTCGAGGGGGACTCCTCACAGATACGCAGTATTTT.

As to this clonotype: This may be a read error: a much more frequent sequence differs by one nucleotide. The chain links TRBV5-5 to TRBJ1-1; 8 bases map to TRBD1. The length of the CDR3 is 14 residues. CDR1 and CDR2 from the germline V gene are SGHKS and YYEKEE (reference sequence). The CDR3 DNA is TGTGCCAGCAGCTTTTTGGACAGGGCCACTGATGCTTTCTTT. Protein sequence: CASSFLDRATDAFF. Full variable domain (outside the CDR3, taken from reference TRBV5-5 and TRBJ1-1): DAGVTQSPTHLIKTRGQQVTLRCSPISGHKSVSWYQQVLGQGPQFIFQYYEKEERGRGNFPDRFSARQFPNYSSELNVNALLLGDSALYLCASSFLDRATDAFFGQGTRLTVV.

The chain links TRBV24-1 to TRBJ2-1; 8 bases map to TRBD2. This CDR3 comprises 18 residues. The germline gives CDR1 KGHDR, CDR2 SFDVKD. J gave up 10 bases and V 6 bases, and 22 bases lay outside the gene matches. The CDR3 sequence is CATSKGFRERELDLEQFF. In nucleotides, the CDR3 is TGTGCCACCAGTAAGGGGTTCAGGGAGCGGGAGCTCGATTTAGAGCAGTTCTTC.

This clonotype was seen ten or more times. The chain joins TRBV27 to TRBJ2-7, with 8 bases matching TRBD2. This CDR3 is 16 amino acids long. Germline lookup yields CDR1 MNHEY and CDR2 SMNVEV (reference sequence). Trimming at V came to 4 bases and at J to 4 bases, leaving 12 bases not matched to a gene. The CDR3 spells CASSSVWVAGPYEQYF. DNA of the CDR3: TGTGCCAGCAGTTCCGTCTGGGTAGCGGGACCATACGAGCAGTACTTC.

This clonotype was observed a handful of times. The chain is built from TRBV6-2 or TRBV6-3 and TRBJ2-4; D is tentatively TRBD1 or TRBD2 (5 bases each). Germline loops: CDR1 MNHEY, CDR2 SVGEGT. Between the trimmed V and J ends, which lost 2 bases and 6 bases, there was a span of 11 bases. The CDR3 spans 14 residues. The CDR3 DNA is TGTGCCAGCAGTTACGGGGGATTGGGAAACATTCAGTACTTC. Its protein product is CASSYGGLGNIQYF.